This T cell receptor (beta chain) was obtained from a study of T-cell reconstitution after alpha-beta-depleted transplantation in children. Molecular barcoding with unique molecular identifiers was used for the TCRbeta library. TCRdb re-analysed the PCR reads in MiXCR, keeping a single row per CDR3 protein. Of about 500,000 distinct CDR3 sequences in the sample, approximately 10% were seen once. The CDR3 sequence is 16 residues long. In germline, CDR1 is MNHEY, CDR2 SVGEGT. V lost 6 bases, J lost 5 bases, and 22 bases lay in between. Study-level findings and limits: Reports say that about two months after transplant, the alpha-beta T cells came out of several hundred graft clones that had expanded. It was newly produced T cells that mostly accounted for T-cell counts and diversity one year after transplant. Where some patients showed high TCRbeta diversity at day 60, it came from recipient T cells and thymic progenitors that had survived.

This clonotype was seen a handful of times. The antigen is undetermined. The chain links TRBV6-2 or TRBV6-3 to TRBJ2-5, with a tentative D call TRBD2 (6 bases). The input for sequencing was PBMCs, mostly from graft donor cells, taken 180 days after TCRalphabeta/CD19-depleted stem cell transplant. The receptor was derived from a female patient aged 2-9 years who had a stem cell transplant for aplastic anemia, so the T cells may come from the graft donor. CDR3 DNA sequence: TGTGCCAGCAGCCAAACCACGGGCGGGGCGTACGAGACCCAGTACTTC. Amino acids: CASSQTTGGAYETQYF.